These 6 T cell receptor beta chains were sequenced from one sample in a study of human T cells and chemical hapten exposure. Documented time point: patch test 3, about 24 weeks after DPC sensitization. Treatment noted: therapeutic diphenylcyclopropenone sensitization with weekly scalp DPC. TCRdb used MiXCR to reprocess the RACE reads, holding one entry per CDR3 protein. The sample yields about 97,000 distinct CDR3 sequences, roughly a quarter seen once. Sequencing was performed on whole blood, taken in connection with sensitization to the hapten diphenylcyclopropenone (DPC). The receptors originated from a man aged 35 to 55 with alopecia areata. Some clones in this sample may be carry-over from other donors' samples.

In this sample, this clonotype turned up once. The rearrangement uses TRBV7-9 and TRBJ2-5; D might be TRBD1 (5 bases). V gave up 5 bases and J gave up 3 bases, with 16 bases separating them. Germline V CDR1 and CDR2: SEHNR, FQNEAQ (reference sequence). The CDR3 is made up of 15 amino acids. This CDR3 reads CASSPQGHGEETQYF. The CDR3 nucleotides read TGTGCCAGCAGCCCCCAGGGCCACGGAGAAGAGACCCAGTACTTC.

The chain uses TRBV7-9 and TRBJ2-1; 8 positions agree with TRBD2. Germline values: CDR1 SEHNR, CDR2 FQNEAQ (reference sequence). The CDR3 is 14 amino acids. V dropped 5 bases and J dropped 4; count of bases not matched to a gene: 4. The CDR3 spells CASSPGGGYNEQFF. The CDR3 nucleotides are TGTGCCAGCAGCCCAGGCGGGGGGTACAATGAGCAGTTCTTC. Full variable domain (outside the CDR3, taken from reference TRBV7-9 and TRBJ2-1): DTGVSQNPRHKITKRGQNVTFRCDPISEHNRLYWYRQTLGQGPEFLTYFQNEAQLEKSRLLSDRFSAERPKGSFSTLEIQRTEQGDSAMYLCASSPGGGYNEQFFGPGTRLTVL.

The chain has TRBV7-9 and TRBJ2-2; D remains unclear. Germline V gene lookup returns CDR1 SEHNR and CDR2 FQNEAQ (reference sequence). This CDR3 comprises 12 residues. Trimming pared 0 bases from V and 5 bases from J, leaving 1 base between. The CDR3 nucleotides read TGTGCCAGCAGCTTAGCAACCGGGGAGCTGTTTTTT. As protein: CASSLATGELFF.

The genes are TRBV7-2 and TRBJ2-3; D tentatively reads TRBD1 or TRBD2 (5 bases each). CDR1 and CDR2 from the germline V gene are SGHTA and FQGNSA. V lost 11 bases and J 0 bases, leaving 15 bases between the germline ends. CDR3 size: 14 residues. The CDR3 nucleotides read TGTGCCGGGAAAGGGGCGGGTAGCACAGATACGCAGTATTTT. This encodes CAGKGAGSTDTQYF.

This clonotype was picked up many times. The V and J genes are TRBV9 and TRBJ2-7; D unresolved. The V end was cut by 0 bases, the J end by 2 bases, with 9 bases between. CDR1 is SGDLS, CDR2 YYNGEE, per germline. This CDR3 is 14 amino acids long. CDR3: CASSVVDSPYEQYF. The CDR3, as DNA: TGTGCCAGCAGCGTAGTCGACTCCCCCTACGAGCAGTACTTC.

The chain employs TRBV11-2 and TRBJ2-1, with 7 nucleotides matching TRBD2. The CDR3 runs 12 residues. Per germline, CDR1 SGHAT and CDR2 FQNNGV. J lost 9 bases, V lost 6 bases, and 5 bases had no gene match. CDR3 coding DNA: TGTGCCAGCAGTTCTCGGGGGGTTGAGCAGTTCTTC. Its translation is CASSSRGVEQFF. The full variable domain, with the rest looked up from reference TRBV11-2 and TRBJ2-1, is EAGVAQSPRYKIIEKRQSVAFWCNPISGHATLYWYQQILGQGPKLLIQFQNNGVVDDSQLPKDRFSAERLKGVDSTLKIQPAKLEDSAVYLCASSSRGVEQFFGPGTRLTVL.